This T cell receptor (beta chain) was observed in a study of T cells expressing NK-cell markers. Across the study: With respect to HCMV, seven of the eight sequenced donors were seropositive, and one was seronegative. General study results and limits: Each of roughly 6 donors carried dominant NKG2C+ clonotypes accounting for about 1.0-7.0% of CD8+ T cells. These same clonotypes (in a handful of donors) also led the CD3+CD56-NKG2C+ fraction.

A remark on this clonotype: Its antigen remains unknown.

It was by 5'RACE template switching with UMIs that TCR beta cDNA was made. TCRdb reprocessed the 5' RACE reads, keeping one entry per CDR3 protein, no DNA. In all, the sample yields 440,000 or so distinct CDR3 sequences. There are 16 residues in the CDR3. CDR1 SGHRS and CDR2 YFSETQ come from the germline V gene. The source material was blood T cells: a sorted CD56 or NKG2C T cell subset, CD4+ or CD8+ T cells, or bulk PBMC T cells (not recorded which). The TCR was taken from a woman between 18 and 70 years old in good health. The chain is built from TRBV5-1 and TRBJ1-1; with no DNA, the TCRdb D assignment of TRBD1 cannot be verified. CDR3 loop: CASRTKPGTTNTEAFF. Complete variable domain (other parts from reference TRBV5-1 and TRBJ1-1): KAGVTQTPRYLIKTRGQQVTLSCSPISGHRSVSWYQQTPGQGLQFLFEYFSETQRNKGNFPGRFSGRQFSNSRSEMNVSTLELGDSALYLCASRTKPGTTNTEAFFGQGTRLTVV.